This T cell receptor (beta chain) came from a study of T cells after yellow fever vaccination. With 0 bases removed from V and 10 bases from J, the gap between germline ends came to 13 bases. There are 14 residues in the CDR3. Germline CDR1 MNHEY, CDR2 SVGEGT. As concerns this clonotype: Its antigen is unknown.

By 5'RACE template switching, TCR cDNA was produced, with a universal primer site and UMIs added in the process. TCRdb called the 5' RACE reads again in MiXCR, with one record for every CDR3 protein. This sample carries roughly 520,000 distinct CDR3 sequences, 20% to 25% of them seen once, and the ten largest clones take about a sixth. Overall study results and limits: Reappearance after the booster was seen for most primary-vaccination clones, at 95% to 97% CD4 and about 90% CD8. The CD4 compartment and the CD8 compartment contained a small share of clonotypes in common. Weaker, the secondary response peaked sooner, at day 5 versus 15.

The J gene is TRBJ2-1, the V gene TRBV6-2 or TRBV6-3; no clear D gene. This material consisted of PBMCs, taken roughly 20 days after the first yellow fever vaccination. The receptor's source is a young man who received the YFV17D yellow fever vaccine. The CDR3 spells CASSYSGWPREQFF. In DNA form, the CDR3 reads TGTGCCAGCAGTTACTCGGGCTGGCCAAGAGAGCAGTTCTTC.